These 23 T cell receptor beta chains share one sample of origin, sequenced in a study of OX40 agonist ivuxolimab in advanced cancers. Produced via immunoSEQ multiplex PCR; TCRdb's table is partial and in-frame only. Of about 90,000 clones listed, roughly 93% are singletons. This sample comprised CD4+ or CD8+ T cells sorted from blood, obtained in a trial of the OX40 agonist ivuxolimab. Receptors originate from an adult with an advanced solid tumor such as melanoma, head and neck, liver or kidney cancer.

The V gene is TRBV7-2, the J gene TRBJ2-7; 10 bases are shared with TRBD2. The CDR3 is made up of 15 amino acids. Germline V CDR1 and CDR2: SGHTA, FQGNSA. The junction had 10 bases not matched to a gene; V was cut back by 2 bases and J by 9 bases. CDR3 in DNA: TGTGCCAGCAGCTTAACTAGCGGGGAGGGGCTAGGGCAGTACTTC. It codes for CASSLTSGEGLGQYF.

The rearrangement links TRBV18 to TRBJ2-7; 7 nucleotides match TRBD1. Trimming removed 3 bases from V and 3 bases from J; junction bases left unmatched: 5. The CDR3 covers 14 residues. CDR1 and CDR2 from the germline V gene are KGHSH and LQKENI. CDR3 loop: CASSPRTGYYEQYF. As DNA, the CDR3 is TGTGCCAGCTCACCCCGGACAGGATACTACGAGCAGTACTTC.

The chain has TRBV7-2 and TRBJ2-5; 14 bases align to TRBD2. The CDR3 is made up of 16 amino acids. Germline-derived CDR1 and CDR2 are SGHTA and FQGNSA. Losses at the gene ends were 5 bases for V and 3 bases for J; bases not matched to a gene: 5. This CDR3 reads CASSPGLAGVKETQYF. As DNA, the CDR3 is TGTGCCAGCAGCCCGGGACTAGCGGGAGTAAAAGAGACCCAGTACTTC.

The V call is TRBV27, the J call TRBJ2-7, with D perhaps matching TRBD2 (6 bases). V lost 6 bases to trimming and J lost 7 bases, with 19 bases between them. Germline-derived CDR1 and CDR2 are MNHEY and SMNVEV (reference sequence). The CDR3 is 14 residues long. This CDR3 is CASSRTDTRGEQYF. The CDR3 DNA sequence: TGTGCCAGCAGCCGGACGGACACACGGGGGGAGCAGTACTTC.

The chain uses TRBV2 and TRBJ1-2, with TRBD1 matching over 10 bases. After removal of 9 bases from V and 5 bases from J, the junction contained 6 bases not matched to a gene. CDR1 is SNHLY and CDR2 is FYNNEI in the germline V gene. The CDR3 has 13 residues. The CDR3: CARRDRGEYGYTF. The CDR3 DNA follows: TGTGCCAGACGGGACAGGGGAGAGTATGGCTACACCTTC.

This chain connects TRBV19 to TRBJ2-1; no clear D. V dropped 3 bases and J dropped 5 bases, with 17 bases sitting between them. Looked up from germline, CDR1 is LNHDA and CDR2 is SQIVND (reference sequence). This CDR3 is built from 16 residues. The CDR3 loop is CASSMMSRLRNNEQFF. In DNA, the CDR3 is TGTGCCAGTAGTATGATGTCCCGGCTTCGGAACAATGAGCAGTTCTTC.

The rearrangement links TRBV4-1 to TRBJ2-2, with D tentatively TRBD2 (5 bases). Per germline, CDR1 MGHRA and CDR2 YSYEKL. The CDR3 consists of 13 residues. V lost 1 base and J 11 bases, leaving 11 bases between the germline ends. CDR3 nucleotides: TGCGCCAGCAGCCAAGTTTTCCGGGGAGAGCTGTTTTTT. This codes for CASSQVFRGELFF.

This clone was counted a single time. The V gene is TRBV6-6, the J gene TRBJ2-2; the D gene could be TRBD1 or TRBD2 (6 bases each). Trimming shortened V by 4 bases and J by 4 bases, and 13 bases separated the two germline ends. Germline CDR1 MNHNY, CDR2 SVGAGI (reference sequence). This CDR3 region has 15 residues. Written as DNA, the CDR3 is TGTGCCAGCAGTTTCAAGGGGGGCGCCACCGGGGAGCTGTTTTTT. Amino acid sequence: CASSFKGGATGELFF.

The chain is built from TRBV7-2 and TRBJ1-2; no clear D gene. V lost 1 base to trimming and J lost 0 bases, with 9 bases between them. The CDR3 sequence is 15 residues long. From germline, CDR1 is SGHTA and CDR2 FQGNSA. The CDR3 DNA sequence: TGTGCCAGCAGCTTAGTTGGCAGTCCTAACTATGGCTACACCTTC. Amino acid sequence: CASSLVGSPNYGYTF.

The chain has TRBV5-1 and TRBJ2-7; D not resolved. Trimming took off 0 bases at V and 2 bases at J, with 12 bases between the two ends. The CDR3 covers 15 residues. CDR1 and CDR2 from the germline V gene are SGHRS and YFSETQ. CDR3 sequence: CASSLASGRPYEQYF. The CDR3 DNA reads TGCGCCAGCAGCTTGGCGTCAGGCAGACCCTACGAGCAGTACTTC.

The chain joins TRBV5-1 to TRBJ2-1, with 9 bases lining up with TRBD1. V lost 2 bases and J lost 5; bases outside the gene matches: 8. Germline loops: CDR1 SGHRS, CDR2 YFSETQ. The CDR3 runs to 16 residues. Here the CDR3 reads CASSLGGTGKNNEQFF. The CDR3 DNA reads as TGCGCCAGCAGCTTAGGGGGGACAGGGAAAAACAATGAGCAGTTCTTC.

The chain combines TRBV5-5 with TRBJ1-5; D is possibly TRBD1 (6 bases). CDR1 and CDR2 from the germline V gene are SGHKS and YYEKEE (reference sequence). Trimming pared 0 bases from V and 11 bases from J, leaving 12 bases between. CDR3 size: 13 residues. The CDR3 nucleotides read TGTGCCAGCAGCTTGGGGGGACCAGGGGCCCAGCATTTT. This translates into CASSLGGPGAQHF.

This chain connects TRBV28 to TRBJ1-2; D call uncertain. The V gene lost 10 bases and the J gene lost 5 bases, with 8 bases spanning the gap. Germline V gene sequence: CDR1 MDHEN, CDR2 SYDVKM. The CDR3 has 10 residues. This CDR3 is CATESYGYTF. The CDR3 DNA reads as TGTGCCACCGAGAGTTATGGCTACACCTTC.

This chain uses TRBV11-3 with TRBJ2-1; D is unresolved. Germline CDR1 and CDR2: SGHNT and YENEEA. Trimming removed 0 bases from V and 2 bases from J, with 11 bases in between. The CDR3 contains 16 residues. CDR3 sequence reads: CASSLDFRRPYNEQFF. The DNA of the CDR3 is TGTGCCAGCAGCTTAGATTTTCGCCGGCCCTACAATGAGCAGTTCTTC.

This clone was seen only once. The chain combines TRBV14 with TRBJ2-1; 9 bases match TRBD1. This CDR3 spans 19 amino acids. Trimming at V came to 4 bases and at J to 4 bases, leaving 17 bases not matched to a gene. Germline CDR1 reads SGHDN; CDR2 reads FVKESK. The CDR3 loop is CASSRPPRGGDRGYNEQFF. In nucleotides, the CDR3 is TGTGCCAGCAGCCGACCTCCCCGAGGTGGCGACAGGGGGTACAATGAGCAGTTCTTC. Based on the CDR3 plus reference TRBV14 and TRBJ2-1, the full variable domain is EAGVTQFPSHSVIEKGQTVTLRCDPISGHDNLYWYRRVMGKEIKFLLHFVKESKQDESGMPNNRFLAERTGGTYSTLKVQPAELEDSGVYFCASSRPPRGGDRGYNEQFFGPGTRLTVL.

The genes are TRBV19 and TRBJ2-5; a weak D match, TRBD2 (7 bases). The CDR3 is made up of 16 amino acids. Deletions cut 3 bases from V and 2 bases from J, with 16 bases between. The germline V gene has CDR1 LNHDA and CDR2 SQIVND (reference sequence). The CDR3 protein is CASSMGGAGLQETQYF. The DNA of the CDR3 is TGTGCCAGTAGTATGGGGGGGGCAGGTCTTCAAGAGACCCAGTACTTC.

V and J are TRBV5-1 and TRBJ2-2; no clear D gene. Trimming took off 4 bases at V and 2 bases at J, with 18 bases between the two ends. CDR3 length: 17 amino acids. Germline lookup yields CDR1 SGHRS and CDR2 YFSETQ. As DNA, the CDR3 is TGCGCCAGCAGCCCCCGACCATCTAACTTAAACACCGGGGAGCTGTTTTTT. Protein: CASSPRPSNLNTGELFF. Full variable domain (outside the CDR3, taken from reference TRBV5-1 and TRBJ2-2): KAGVTQTPRYLIKTRGQQVTLSCSPISGHRSVSWYQQTPGQGLQFLFEYFSETQRNKGNFPGRFSGRQFSNSRSEMNVSTLELGDSALYLCASSPRPSNLNTGELFFGEGSRLTVL.

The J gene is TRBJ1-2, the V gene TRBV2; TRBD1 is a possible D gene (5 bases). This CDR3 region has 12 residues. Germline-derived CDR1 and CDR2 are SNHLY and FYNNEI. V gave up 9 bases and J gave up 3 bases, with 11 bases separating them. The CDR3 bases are TGTGCCAGTACGACAGCTCACTATGGCTACACCTTC. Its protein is CASTTAHYGYTF.

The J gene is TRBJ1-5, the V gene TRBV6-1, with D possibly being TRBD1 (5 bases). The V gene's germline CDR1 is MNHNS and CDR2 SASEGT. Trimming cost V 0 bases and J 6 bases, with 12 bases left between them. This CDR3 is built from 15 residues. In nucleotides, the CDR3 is TGTGCCAGCAGTGAAGCGTGGGGGAACGGTCAGCCCCAGCATTTT. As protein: CASSEAWGNGQPQHF.

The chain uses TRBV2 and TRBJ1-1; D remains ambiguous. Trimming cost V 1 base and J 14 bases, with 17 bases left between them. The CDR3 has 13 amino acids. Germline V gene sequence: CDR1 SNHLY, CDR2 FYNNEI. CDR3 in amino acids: CASSEGRPLLSFF. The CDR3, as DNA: TGTGCCAGCAGTGAAGGGCGGCCTTTGCTGTCCTTCTTT.

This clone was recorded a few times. In DNA form, the CDR3 reads TGTGCCAGCAGCTTTAACCCTACCGGGACCTGGGGGAACATTCAGTACTTC. Translated: CASSFNPTGTWGNIQYF. The chain uses TRBV7-8 and TRBJ2-4; D could derive from TRBD1 or TRBD2 (5 bases each). The CDR3 has 17 amino acids. Germline values: CDR1 SGHVS, CDR2 FQNEAQ. V dropped 3 bases and J dropped 7 bases, with 22 bases sitting between them.

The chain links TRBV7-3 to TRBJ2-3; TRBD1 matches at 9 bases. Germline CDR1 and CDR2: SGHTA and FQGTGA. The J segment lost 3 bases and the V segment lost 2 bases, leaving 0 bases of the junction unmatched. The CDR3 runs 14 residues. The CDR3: CASSLGQGTDTQYF. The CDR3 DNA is TGTGCCAGCAGCTTAGGACAGGGGACAGATACGCAGTATTTT.

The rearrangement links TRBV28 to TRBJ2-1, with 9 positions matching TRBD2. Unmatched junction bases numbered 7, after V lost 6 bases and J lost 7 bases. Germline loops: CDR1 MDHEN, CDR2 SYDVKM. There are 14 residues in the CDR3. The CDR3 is CASSPSGRRNEQFF. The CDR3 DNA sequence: TGTGCCAGCAGCCCGAGCGGGAGGAGAAATGAGCAGTTCTTC.